These 3 T cell receptor beta chains originate from one sample sequenced in a study of technical replicates of blood from four donors. The method was immunoSEQ multiplex PCR; TCRdb's version includes in-frame clones alone and lacks a portion of them. The data show 70,000 to 80,000 clones, about 96% seen once. Material for sequencing was T cells isolated from PBMCs. These receptors all stem from a human donor in good health.

V usage is TRBV7-9 and J usage is TRBJ2-3; D uncertain. Germline V CDR1 and CDR2: SEHNR, FQNEAQ (reference sequence). This CDR3 is built from 15 residues. V gave up 5 bases and J gave up 4 bases, with 16 bases separating them. The CDR3: CASSTQPHTADTQYF. The CDR3 nucleotides are TGTGCCAGCAGCACACAGCCCCACACCGCAGATACGCAGTATTTT.

J is TRBJ1-2 and V is TRBV19, with a weak D call TRBD1 (5 bases). With 3 bases removed from V and 3 bases from J, the gap between germline ends came to 11 bases. The CDR3 contains 14 residues. From germline, CDR1 is LNHDA and CDR2 SQIVND (reference sequence). CDR3 coding DNA: TGTGCCAGTAGTATCGGAGGGACCGACTATGGCTACACCTTC. Amino acids: CASSIGGTDYGYTF.

This chain uses TRBV21-1 with TRBJ2-5; the table's D call TRBD2 went unverified against the DNA. TRBV21-1 is reported as a pseudogene. The CDR3 has 14 amino acids. CDR3 coding DNA: TGTGCCAGCAGCAAAGGCGGGGGGGCAGAGACCCAGTACTTC. Translation: CASSKGGGAETQYF.